A single sample is the source of the 3 T cell receptor beta chains below, sequenced in a study of B cell selection in AIRE deficiency. CD4+CD127+ cells were sorted as the conventional CD4 T cells. The repertoire was sequenced with immunoSEQ multiplex PCR; TCRdb's copy has only in-frame clones and lacks some. The table has about 25,000 clones, over 95% seen once. The specimen was CD4+CD127+ conventional T cells sorted from PBMCs. The receptors here all came from a human donor in good health.

V and J are TRBV7-9 and TRBJ2-5, with D perhaps TRBD1 (6 bases). Trimming stripped 5 bases from V and 0 bases from J, with 13 bases between. Germline-derived CDR1 and CDR2 are SEHNR and FQNEAQ (reference sequence). The CDR3 is made up of 15 amino acids. CDR3 in amino acids: CASSPGATYQETQYF. CDR3 in DNA: TGTGCCAGCAGCCCAGGGGCTACGTACCAAGAGACCCAGTACTTC.

This clone has a single count. This chain joins TRBV10-3 and TRBJ2-5; 11 nucleotides line up with TRBD1. The DNA end favors TRBJ2-7, so the J call may be wrong. CDR3 length: 15 residues. CDR1 is ENHRY, CDR2 SYGVKD, per germline. The DNA for the CDR3 is TGTGCCATCAGTGAGAGGGGACAGGGGGTTCTCGAGCAGTACTTC. Translation: CAISERGQGVLEQYF.

This clone appeared once. The chain joins TRBV5-1 to TRBJ2-7; D possibly corresponds to TRBD2 (5 bases). V was clipped by 4 bases and J by 5 bases, with 13 bases between them. This CDR3 region has 13 residues. Per germline, CDR1 SGHRS and CDR2 YFSETQ. The CDR3 nucleotides read TGCGCCAGCAGCCCTCAGGACGGGGACGAGCAGTACTTC. It codes for CASSPQDGDEQYF.